This T cell receptor (beta chain) appears in the sequencing data of a study of regulatory T cells in long-lasting Graves disease. Study observations and caveats: With a small sample size, accuracy may have been reduced. Among persistent patients, a larger number of public clonotypes were shared (around 2,700) than among newly diagnosed patients (just over 950).

As to this clonotype: Its specificity is unknown.

The CDR3 is 13 residues long. Trimming pared 5 bases from V and 0 bases from J, leaving 10 bases between. Germline lookup yields CDR1 DFQATT and CDR2 SNEGSKA (reference sequence). Construction of TCR beta libraries relied on iRepertoire HTBI primers and on Arm-PCR targeting CDR3 regions. TCRdb reprocessed the multiplex PCR reads via MiXCR and lists one record per CDR3 protein. The sample includes about 620,000 distinct CDR3 sequences, about 15% of them seen just once. Noted time point: newly diagnosed GD, antithyroid drugs for less than 3 months. Isolated PBMC RNA provided the starting material for the TCR library. These same data were also listed under a study on T cells in Graves' hyperthyroidism and ophthalmopathy.

The sequencing used peripheral blood mononuclear cells (PBMCs), collected at new diagnosis, from a patient treated with antithyroid drugs. The clonotype comes from a woman in her 30s with Graves disease. This chain joins TRBV20-1 and TRBJ2-5, with D unresolved. The CDR3 region has the DNA TGCAGTGCTCGCCACCCCTACCAAGAGACCCAGTACTTC. This encodes CSARHPYQETQYF.